These 25 T cell receptor beta chains were all obtained from the same sample, sequenced in a study of post-analysis software for immune sequencing data. Unique molecular identifiers were built into the TCR beta cDNA libraries. TCRdb reprocessed the PCR reads via MiXCR and lists one record per CDR3 protein. Found here are approximately 690,000 distinct CDR3 sequences, 55% to 70% of them singletons; the top ten hold approximately 10%. Antigens of these TCRs are unknown. General study results and limits: There were five or six TRBV segments more frequent in patients than controls, and TRBV5-6, TRBV5-1 and TRBV20-1 were among them.

The source material was blood. The source of these receptors is a girl aged 2 to 9 with multiple sclerosis.

The chain uses TRBV6-6 and TRBJ1-5, with TRBD1 identical over 8 bases. V shed 4 bases, J shed 2 bases, and the junction held 4 bases outside the gene matches. This CDR3 spans 15 amino acids. CDR1 is MNHNY and CDR2 is SVGAGI in the germline V gene (reference sequence). The CDR3 is CASSSQQGGNQPQHF. Written as DNA, the CDR3 is TGTGCCAGCAGTTCCCAACAGGGGGGCAATCAGCCCCAGCATTTT.

This clonotype was found a few times. This may arise from a read error, as a much more abundant clone is one base away. The chain combines TRBV5-5 with TRBJ2-1; D is ambiguous. Trimming removed 1 base from V and 0 bases from J, with 8 bases in between. The germline gives CDR1 SGHKS, CDR2 YYEKEE (reference sequence). CDR3 length: 15 amino acids. The CDR3 region has the DNA TGTGCCAGCAGCTTGTGGCAGAGCTCCTACAATGAGCAGTTCTTC. Residues: CASSLWQSSYNEQFF.

The V and J genes are TRBV19 and TRBJ2-5; 7 nucleotides match TRBD1. Germline values: CDR1 LNHDA, CDR2 SQIVND (reference sequence). The CDR3 is made up of 15 amino acids. Losses at the gene ends were 2 bases for V and 1 base for J; bases not matched to a gene: 4. CDR3 sequence reads: CASSIMGQSQETQYF. CDR3 nucleotide sequence: TGTGCCAGTAGTATAATGGGACAGTCCCAAGAGACCCAGTACTTC.

The chain links TRBV5-1 to TRBJ2-1; 10 positions agree with TRBD2. The germline gives CDR1 SGHRS, CDR2 YFSETQ. Trimming took 5 bases from V and 2 from J; bases not matched to a gene: 4. This CDR3 spans 15 amino acids. DNA for the CDR3: TGCGCCAGCAGGGACCTAGCGGGGGCCTACAATGAGCAGTTCTTC. Translation gives CASRDLAGAYNEQFF.

This chain links TRBV6-2 or TRBV6-3 with TRBJ2-1, with D possibly matching TRBD1 (6 bases). CDR1 is MNHEY and CDR2 is SVGEGT in the germline V gene. The CDR3 spans 10 residues. V lost 10 bases to trimming and J lost 9 bases, with 10 bases between them. CDR3 in amino acids: CATEQGEQFF. CDR3 nucleotide sequence: TGTGCCACCGAACAGGGTGAGCAGTTCTTC.

This clonotype showed up just a few times. The J gene is TRBJ2-3, the V gene TRBV29-1, with D perhaps matching TRBD1 (6 bases). Germline values: CDR1 SQVTM, CDR2 ANQGSEA. V lost 6 bases and J 2 bases, leaving 15 bases between the germline ends. The length of the CDR3 is 14 residues. The CDR3 nucleotides are TGCAGCGTCGGGGACACGGCCTACACAGATACGCAGTATTTT. Translated: CSVGDTAYTDTQYF.

This chain links TRBV5-1 with TRBJ2-3; weak D call: TRBD2 (5 bases). The CDR3 has 14 residues. Between the trimmed V and J ends, which lost 7 bases and 0 bases, there was a span of 12 bases. Germline lookup yields CDR1 SGHRS and CDR2 YFSETQ. CDR3 nucleotide sequence: TGCGCCAGCCGACCGACTATGAGCACAGATACGCAGTATTTT. Its protein is CASRPTMSTDTQYF.

This chain links TRBV25-1 with TRBJ1-2, with D hard to call. Trimming removed 4 bases at V and 5 bases at J, with 11 bases between. Germline CDR1 is MGHDK and CDR2 is SYGVNS. This CDR3 has 13 residues. In DNA form, the CDR3 reads TGTGCCAGCAGTGCTACCTTATCTTATGGCTACACCTTC. Protein product: CASSATLSYGYTF.

The V call is TRBV5-1, the J call TRBJ2-7, with TRBD2 matching over 10 bases. This CDR3 has 15 amino acids. With V trimmed by 2 bases and J by 3 bases, 5 bases remained unmatched. The germline V gene has CDR1 SGHRS and CDR2 YFSETQ. CDR3 DNA: TGCGCCAGCAGCTTCGGACTAGCGGTGGACTACGAGCAGTACTTC. The encoded protein is CASSFGLAVDYEQYF.

This chain uses TRBV4-3 with TRBJ2-3; 9 bases fit TRBD2. Germline V gives CDR1 LGHNA, CDR2 YSLEER. Trimming removed 0 bases from V and 6 bases from J; junction bases left unmatched: 4. The CDR3 is 15 amino acids. CDR3 bases: TGCGCCAGCAGCCAAGAACTGGGGACTAGCGATACGCAGTATTTT. Protein product: CASSQELGTSDTQYF.

The V gene is TRBV19, the J gene TRBJ2-1; TRBD2 agrees at 7 bases. The CDR3 is 13 amino acids. Germline V gene lookup returns CDR1 LNHDA and CDR2 SQIVND (reference sequence). With V trimmed by 5 bases and J by 13 bases, 11 bases remained unmatched. The CDR3 is CASSPAPLAEQFF. CDR3 DNA: TGTGCCAGTAGTCCTGCCCCCCTAGCGGAACAGTTCTTC.

This clonotype was detected once. V gene TRBV4-1 combines with J gene TRBJ2-1; the D is unclear. Trimming pared 4 bases from V and 0 bases from J, leaving 10 bases between. The CDR3 spans 15 residues. Germline-derived CDR1 and CDR2 are MGHRA and YSYEKL. Written as DNA, the CDR3 is TGCGCCAGCAGCCGTCCTCAGAGCTCCTACAATGAGCAGTTCTTC. Its protein product is CASSRPQSSYNEQFF.

This clonotype occurred a few times. The gene calls are TRBV6-5 and TRBJ2-5; D may be TRBD2 (6 bases). Germline V gene lookup returns CDR1 MNHEY and CDR2 SVGAGI. CDR3 length: 15 residues. The V end lost 5 bases, the J end lost 5 bases, and 18 bases lay between the germline ends. In DNA, the CDR3 is TGTGCCAGCAGTCTTAGCGGTATCGGGGAGGAGACCCAGTACTTC. Translated: CASSLSGIGEETQYF.

The chain uses TRBV7-2 and TRBJ2-7; no clear D. V lost 3 bases, J lost 4 bases, and 10 bases lay in between. The CDR3 is 13 residues long. Looked up from germline, CDR1 is SGHTA and CDR2 is FQGNSA. The DNA for the CDR3 is TGTGCCAGCAGCTTTATAGAGGCTTACGAGCAGTACTTC. This gives the protein CASSFIEAYEQYF. Based on the CDR3 plus reference TRBV7-2 and TRBJ2-7, the full variable domain is GAGVSQSPSNKVTEKGKDVELRCDPISGHTALYWYRQSLGQGLEFLIYFQGNSAPDKSGLPSDRFSAERTGGSVSTLTIQRTQQEDSAVYLCASSFIEAYEQYFGPGTRLTVT.

The CDR3 protein is CATSPLRLAGGYEQYF. The CDR3 DNA reads TGTGCCACCAGCCCCCTGCGCTTGGCGGGAGGCTACGAGCAGTACTTC. V gene TRBV24-1 combines with J gene TRBJ2-4; 8 bases are shared with TRBD2. The J call could be wrong; TRBJ2-7 is a better fit for the DNA end. CDR1 KGHDR and CDR2 SFDVKD come from the germline V gene. The CDR3 spans 16 residues.

This chain links TRBV7-2 with TRBJ1-2; D gene ambiguous. Germline V CDR1 and CDR2: SGHTA, FQGNSA. This CDR3 spans 15 amino acids. Trimming stripped 5 bases from V and 4 bases from J, with 17 bases between. The CDR3 DNA reads TGTGCCAGCAGCCCCGATCCGTTAGCCCGCTATGGCTACACCTTC. It yields the protein CASSPDPLARYGYTF.

A note on this clonotype: At one end, the junction sequence differs from germline, possibly due to a read error. This chain connects TRBV11-2 to TRBJ2-3; D remains ambiguous. Germline CDR1 SGHAT, CDR2 FQNNGV. The CDR3 runs to 14 residues. CDR3 loop: CASSPLDRTDAQYF. CDR3 sequence (DNA): TGTGCCAGCAGCCCCCTCGATCGCACAGATGCGCAGTATTTT.

CDR3 region: CATSRRTYQETQYF. CDR3 DNA: TGTGCCACCAGCAGACGGACATACCAAGAGACCCAGTACTTC. V gene TRBV15 combines with J gene TRBJ2-5, with D perhaps matching TRBD1 (5 bases). Germline CDR1 reads LNHNV; CDR2 reads YYDKDF (reference sequence). The V end lost 2 bases, the J end lost 0 bases, and 7 bases lay between the germline ends. This CDR3 region has 14 residues.

This clonotype showed up just a few times. This chain links TRBV28 with TRBJ2-3; 10 bases match TRBD1. J gave up 4 bases and V 2 bases, and 3 bases lay outside the gene matches. The germline gives CDR1 MDHEN, CDR2 SYDVKM. CDR3 size: 15 residues. This CDR3 is CASSLGTGAPDTQYF. For the CDR3, the DNA is TGTGCCAGCAGTTTAGGGACAGGGGCCCCAGATACGCAGTATTTT.

The chain carries TRBV9 and TRBJ1-2; 9 nucleotides line up with TRBD1. CDR1 is SGDLS, CDR2 YYNGEE, per germline. This CDR3 region has 15 residues. V lost 3 bases, J lost 4 bases, and 7 bases stayed unmatched. CDR3 sequence (DNA): TGTGCCAGCAGCGAGGGACAGGGAAATCCCTATGGCTACACCTTC. This gives the protein CASSEGQGNPYGYTF.

This clonotype was seen a few times. V gene TRBV20-1 combines with J gene TRBJ1-1; D unclear. Deletions cut 7 bases from V and 4 bases from J, with 13 bases between. The length of the CDR3 is 12 residues. CDR1 and CDR2 (germline): DFQATT, SNEGSKA (reference sequence). The CDR3 coding sequence is TGCAGTGGTTTAGTCGGCGGCACTGAAGCTTTCTTT. Translating it yields CSGLVGGTEAFF.

The rearrangement uses TRBV10-3 and TRBJ2-3, with D perhaps matching TRBD1 (5 bases). Trimming shortened V by 3 bases and J by 7 bases, and 14 bases separated the two germline ends. Germline-derived CDR1 and CDR2 are ENHRY and SYGVKD. CDR3 size: 14 residues. As DNA, the CDR3 is TGTGCCATCAGTGATTGGGGCACCGCTTATACGCAGTATTTT. It is translated as CAISDWGTAYTQYF.

The V gene is TRBV6-5, the J gene TRBJ1-2; D unclear. The CDR3 has 14 amino acids. The germline V gene has CDR1 MNHEY and CDR2 SVGAGI. Trimming took 3 bases from V and 4 from J, leaving 12 bases between them. CDR3 loop: CASSYSPDGYGYTF. CDR3 coding DNA: TGTGCCAGCAGTTATTCCCCGGACGGCTATGGCTACACCTTC.

V is TRBV29-1 and J is TRBJ1-1; TRBD1 matches at 8 bases. The V segment lost 8 bases and the J segment 1 base; nucleotides outside the gene matches: 9. CDR3 size: 14 residues. CDR1 is SQVTM, CDR2 ANQGSEA, per germline. In DNA form, the CDR3 reads TGCAGCATAACTGCAGGGGGCGGGAACACTGAAGCTTTCTTT. Encoded protein: CSITAGGGNTEAFF.

This clonotype has only a few counts. The chain has TRBV7-2 and TRBJ2-3; weak D call: TRBD1 (6 bases). The CDR3 has 15 amino acids. V lost 2 bases and J 0 bases, leaving 9 bases between the germline ends. CDR1 is SGHTA and CDR2 is FQGNSA in the germline V gene. CDR3 protein: CASSLIGGSTDTQYF. The CDR3 DNA reads as TGTGCCAGCAGCTTAATAGGGGGTAGCACAGATACGCAGTATTTT.